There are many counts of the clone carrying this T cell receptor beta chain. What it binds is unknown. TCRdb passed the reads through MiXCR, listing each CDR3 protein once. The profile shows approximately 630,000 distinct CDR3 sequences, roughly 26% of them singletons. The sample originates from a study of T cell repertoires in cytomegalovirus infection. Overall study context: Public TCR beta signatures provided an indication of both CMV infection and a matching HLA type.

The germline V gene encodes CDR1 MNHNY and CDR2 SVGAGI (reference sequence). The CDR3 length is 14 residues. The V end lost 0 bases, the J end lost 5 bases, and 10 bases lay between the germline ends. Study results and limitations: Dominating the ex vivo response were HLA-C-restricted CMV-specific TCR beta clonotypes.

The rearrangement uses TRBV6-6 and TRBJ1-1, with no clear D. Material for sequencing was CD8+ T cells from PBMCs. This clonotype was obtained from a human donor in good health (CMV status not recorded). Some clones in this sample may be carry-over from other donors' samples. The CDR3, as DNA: TGTGCCAGCAGTTACTCTAGGTTTGAGACTGAAGCTTTCTTT. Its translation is CASSYSRFETEAFF.